These T cell receptor beta chains were read from a single sample in a study of T cell responses to AZD1222 COVID-19 vaccine. TCRdb keeps only in-frame clones here, not all; method: immunoSEQ multiplex PCR. The sample holds 100,000 to 150,000 clones, 88% seen once. Sequencing used peripheral blood, obtained on day 0 of AZD1222 vaccination. These receptors all stem from an adult in good health. Both conserved end residues are part of each CDR3. The order of the fields is J gene, clone size, V gene, D gene, CDR3 DNA, CDR3 protein. D genes are given only for firm matches. Expanded clones get a size class; other rows say once, few or many, or leave the size out.

j_gene: TRBJ2-3
abundance: -
v_gene: TRBV23-1
d_gene: TRBD1
CDR3nt: TGCGCCAGCAGTCAACCGGACAGGGCTACAGATACGCAGTATTTT
CDR3aa: CASSQPDRATDTQYF

j_gene: TRBJ1-4
abundance: -
v_gene: TRBV19
d_gene: TRBD1
CDR3nt: TGTGCCAGTAGCCCTGGACAGGGTGGGGAAAAACTGTTTTTT
CDR3aa: CASSPGQGGEKLFF

j_gene: TRBJ1-2
abundance: once
v_gene: TRBV30
d_gene: -
CDR3nt: TGTGCCTGGAGTGTAGGAGGGACAAACGGCTACACCTTC
CDR3aa: CAWSVGGTNGYTF

j_gene: TRBJ1-4
abundance: -
v_gene: TRBV2
d_gene: -
CDR3nt: TGTGCCAGCAGCTACGAACAGACCGCGGATGAAAAACTGTTTTTT
CDR3aa: CASSYEQTADEKLFF

j_gene: TRBJ2-7
abundance: -
v_gene: TRBV4-2
d_gene: -
CDR3nt: TGTGCCAGCAGCCCTCAGTGGACGGGAAACTACGAGCAGTACTTC
CDR3aa: CASSPQWTGNYEQYF

j_gene: TRBJ1-2
abundance: -
v_gene: TRBV3-1/TRBV3-2
d_gene: -
CDR3nt: TGTGCCAGCAGCCAGTGGAACTATGGCTACACCTTC
CDR3aa: CASSQWNYGYTF

j_gene: TRBJ1-2
abundance: -
v_gene: TRBV7-2
d_gene: -
CDR3nt: TGTGCCAGCAGCTTAGCCTCGGCGGAATACTATGGCTACACCTTC
CDR3aa: CASSLASAEYYGYTF

j_gene: TRBJ1-1
abundance: -
v_gene: TRBV11-2
d_gene: -
CDR3nt: TGTGCCAGCAGCTCGGTGGGGGGCCACACTGAAGCTTTCTTT
CDR3aa: CASSSVGGHTEAFF

j_gene: TRBJ1-6
abundance: -
v_gene: TRBV28
d_gene: -
CDR3nt: TGTGCCAGCAGCCGGACCCGGGGGCAATCACCCCTCCACTTT
CDR3aa: CASSRTRGQSPLHF

j_gene: TRBJ1-6
abundance: -
v_gene: TRBV30
d_gene: -
CDR3nt: TGTGCCTGGAGTCCTCTTTTATCCTATAATTCACCCCTCCACTTT
CDR3aa: CAWSPLLSYNSPLHF

j_gene: TRBJ2-3
abundance: -
v_gene: TRBV10-3
d_gene: TRBD1
CDR3nt: TGTGCCATCAGTGAGTTGTGGACAGGGGCGGGTACAGATACGCAGTATTTT
CDR3aa: CAISELWTGAGTDTQYF

j_gene: TRBJ2-2
abundance: -
v_gene: TRBV19
d_gene: -
CDR3nt: TGTGCCAGCAGAACAGTCTTATCGAACACCGGGGAGCTGTTTTTT
CDR3aa: CASRTVLSNTGELFF

j_gene: TRBJ2-1
abundance: -
v_gene: TRBV19
d_gene: TRBD2
CDR3nt: TGTGCCAGTAGTATAGTCGCTAGCGGGAGTTCTTTCAATGAGCAGTTCTTC
CDR3aa: CASSIVASGSSFNEQFF

j_gene: TRBJ2-1
abundance: -
v_gene: TRBV5-1
d_gene: -
CDR3nt: TGCGCCAGCAGCTTGTCTGGGGACGACTACAATGAGCAGTTCTTC
CDR3aa: CASSLSGDDYNEQFF

j_gene: TRBJ2-2
abundance: -
v_gene: TRBV29-1
d_gene: -
CDR3nt: TGCAGCGCCTTGGGCCGGTTCGCCGGGGAGCTGTTTTTT
CDR3aa: CSALGRFAGELFF

j_gene: TRBJ2-5
abundance: -
v_gene: TRBV24-1
d_gene: -
CDR3nt: TGTGCCACCAGTGACATGACTAGAAAGGAGACCCAGTACTTC
CDR3aa: CATSDMTRKETQYF

j_gene: TRBJ2-5
abundance: -
v_gene: TRBV5-6
d_gene: -
CDR3nt: TGTGCCAGCAGCTTGGGGTCCCGGCTTGAGACCCAGTACTTC
CDR3aa: CASSLGSRLETQYF

j_gene: TRBJ1-1
abundance: -
v_gene: TRBV20-1
d_gene: TRBD1
CDR3nt: TGCAGTGCTACGACAGGGCGTGAAGCTTTCTTT
CDR3aa: CSATTGREAFF

j_gene: TRBJ1-2
abundance: -
v_gene: TRBV6-4
d_gene: -
CDR3nt: TGTGCCAGCAGCCCCCAGCTAGGGGGTGGCACTCCCGGAGGCTACACCTTC
CDR3aa: CASSPQLGGGTPGGYTF

j_gene: TRBJ2-3
abundance: -
v_gene: TRBV7-2
d_gene: TRBD1
CDR3nt: TGTGCCAGCAGCTTGGGACAGGGGACCTTGGGGGATACGCAGTATTTT
CDR3aa: CASSLGQGTLGDTQYF

j_gene: TRBJ2-3
abundance: few
v_gene: TRBV10-3
d_gene: -
CDR3nt: TGTGCCATCAGTGAACGGGTCACAGATACGCAGTATTTT
CDR3aa: CAISERVTDTQYF

j_gene: TRBJ2-1
abundance: -
v_gene: TRBV11-3
d_gene: TRBD2
CDR3nt: TGTGCCAGCAGCTTAGATGGGACTAGCGGGAGAAATGAGCAGTTCTTC
CDR3aa: CASSLDGTSGRNEQFF

j_gene: TRBJ2-6
abundance: once
v_gene: TRBV27
d_gene: -
CDR3nt: TGTGCCAGCAGTTTTCTGGGGGCCAACGTCCTGACTTTC
CDR3aa: CASSFLGANVLTF

j_gene: TRBJ2-1
abundance: -
v_gene: TRBV5-1
d_gene: TRBD2
CDR3nt: TGCGCCAGCAGCCCAACGGCGGGGGAAAATGAGCAGTTCTTC
CDR3aa: CASSPTAGENEQFF

j_gene: TRBJ2-2
abundance: -
v_gene: TRBV27
d_gene: -
CDR3nt: TGTGCCAGCAGTTTACGGGCCAGGGAGTCGAACACCGGGGAGCTGTTTTTT
CDR3aa: CASSLRARESNTGELFF

j_gene: TRBJ2-3
abundance: -
v_gene: TRBV29-1
d_gene: -
CDR3nt: TGCAGCGTTGGCCGACTAGGCACAGATACGCAGTATTTT
CDR3aa: CSVGRLGTDTQYF

j_gene: TRBJ1-3
abundance: -
v_gene: TRBV11-1
d_gene: -
CDR3nt: TGTGCCAGCAGCTTAGAGGGCAGCTCTGGAAACACCATATATTTT
CDR3aa: CASSLEGSSGNTIYF

j_gene: TRBJ1-1
abundance: -
v_gene: TRBV9
d_gene: -
CDR3nt: TGTGCCAGCAGCGTAGCAGACAGGTTCACTGAAGCTTTCTTT
CDR3aa: CASSVADRFTEAFF

j_gene: TRBJ1-3
abundance: -
v_gene: TRBV5-1
d_gene: -
CDR3nt: TGCGCCAGCAGACCCGGGGCCAACTCTGGAAACACCATATATTTT
CDR3aa: CASRPGANSGNTIYF

j_gene: TRBJ2-1
abundance: -
v_gene: TRBV5-1
d_gene: -
CDR3nt: TGCGCCAGCAGCTTGGGTGTCTCGGGGTCCAATGAGCAGTTCTTC
CDR3aa: CASSLGVSGSNEQFF

j_gene: TRBJ1-4
abundance: -
v_gene: TRBV27
d_gene: -
CDR3nt: TGTGCCAGCAGTTTAACGGGGAGGCAGGAAAAACTGTTTTTT
CDR3aa: CASSLTGRQEKLFF

j_gene: TRBJ2-3
abundance: once
v_gene: TRBV6-4
d_gene: TRBD1
CDR3nt: TGTGCCAGCAGTTGGACAGGGATAGGCACAGATACGCAGTATTTT
CDR3aa: CASSWTGIGTDTQYF

j_gene: TRBJ1-1
abundance: few
v_gene: TRBV28
d_gene: TRBD1
CDR3nt: TGTGCCAGTAGTTTACGCCAGGGGGCAGGTTTAAACACTGAAGCTTTCTTT
CDR3aa: CASSLRQGAGLNTEAFF

j_gene: TRBJ2-7
abundance: -
v_gene: TRBV29-1
d_gene: TRBD1
CDR3nt: TGCAGCGTTGATGTGGGACAGGGCTACGAGCAGTACTTC
CDR3aa: CSVDVGQGYEQYF

j_gene: TRBJ1-5
abundance: -
v_gene: TRBV24-1
d_gene: -
CDR3nt: TGTGCCACCAGTGATCCAAGGACAGGCAATCAGCCCCAGCATTTT
CDR3aa: CATSDPRTGNQPQHF

j_gene: TRBJ1-2
abundance: medium-sized
v_gene: TRBV6-2/TRBV6-3
d_gene: -
CDR3nt: TGTGCCAGCAGTAGGCCCCCAGGGTCGGTCGCGTCGGGCTACACCTTC
CDR3aa: CASSRPPGSVASGYTF

j_gene: TRBJ1-4
abundance: few
v_gene: TRBV4-3
d_gene: -
CDR3nt: TGCGCCAGCAGCCAGAACCCCCCGGGGGATGAAAAACTGTTTTTT
CDR3aa: CASSQNPPGDEKLFF

j_gene: TRBJ2-3
abundance: -
v_gene: TRBV24-1
d_gene: TRBD2
CDR3nt: TGTGCCACCAGTGATTTGAGACTAGCAGGTCGCACAGATACGCAGTATTTT
CDR3aa: CATSDLRLAGRTDTQYF

j_gene: TRBJ1-4
abundance: -
v_gene: TRBV4-3
d_gene: -
CDR3nt: TGCGCCAGCAGCCAAGATACTGGGTTTTATGAAAAACTGTTTTTT
CDR3aa: CASSQDTGFYEKLFF

j_gene: TRBJ1-3
abundance: -
v_gene: TRBV4-3
d_gene: TRBD1
CDR3nt: TGCGCCAGCAGCCAAGTACGGACAGGGGGCTTTGACACCATATATTTT
CDR3aa: CASSQVRTGGFDTIYF

j_gene: TRBJ2-5
abundance: -
v_gene: TRBV7-2
d_gene: -
CDR3nt: TGTGCCAGCAGTAAAGACAGGCAAGAGACCCAGTACTTC
CDR3aa: CASSKDRQETQYF

j_gene: TRBJ1-5
abundance: -
v_gene: TRBV2
d_gene: -
CDR3nt: TGTGCCAGCAGTGCCGGGGCCAGGGCTAATCAGCCCCAGCATTTT
CDR3aa: CASSAGARANQPQHF

j_gene: TRBJ1-1
abundance: few
v_gene: TRBV24-1
d_gene: -
CDR3nt: TGTGCCACCAGTGATAGAGGGGAGGGCCCTACGGGGGCTTTCTTT
CDR3aa: CATSDRGEGPTGAFF

j_gene: TRBJ1-2
abundance: -
v_gene: TRBV6-5
d_gene: -
CDR3nt: TGTGCCAGCAGTTACACAAAGGTCGCTAACTATGGCTACACCTTC
CDR3aa: CASSYTKVANYGYTF

j_gene: TRBJ2-1
abundance: -
v_gene: TRBV28
d_gene: TRBD1
CDR3nt: TGTGCCAGCAGTTTGGGGGACAGAGTTTTACATGAGCAGTTCTTC
CDR3aa: CASSLGDRVLHEQFF

j_gene: TRBJ2-7
abundance: few
v_gene: TRBV28
d_gene: TRBD2
CDR3nt: TGTGCCAGCAGTTCGTCCGGGACTAGGGGGTACGAGCAGTACTTC
CDR3aa: CASSSSGTRGYEQYF

j_gene: TRBJ1-2
abundance: -
v_gene: TRBV4-3
d_gene: TRBD1
CDR3nt: TGCGCCAGCAGCCATCGAAGCCGGGACAGCGGCGGCTACACCTTC
CDR3aa: CASSHRSRDSGGYTF

j_gene: TRBJ2-2
abundance: -
v_gene: TRBV11-1
d_gene: -
CDR3nt: TGTGCCAGCAGCCACACCGGGGAGCTGTTTTTT
CDR3aa: CASSHTGELFF

j_gene: TRBJ2-7
abundance: -
v_gene: TRBV7-8
d_gene: -
CDR3nt: TGTGCCAGCAGCTCCCGGGGGACCTACGAGCAGTACTTC
CDR3aa: CASSSRGTYEQYF

j_gene: TRBJ1-6
abundance: few
v_gene: TRBV19
d_gene: TRBD1
CDR3nt: TGTGCCAGCCGACAGGGCCGCGTCAATTCACCCCTCCACTTT
CDR3aa: CASRQGRVNSPLHF